This entry is about one T cell receptor beta chain. Its antigen has not been determined. No base-level quality is on record; no much larger clone is a single base apart. The time point tag for this specimen amounts to: pre-treatment sample, taken before nivolumab and TIL therapy. Excised metastases, mostly pleural nodules or supraclavicular lymph nodes, were used as baseline tumor samples and were taken from the same resection from which TIL were grown. Tumors were harvested before any PD-1/PD-L1 blockade; patients then received nivolumab, and those progressing received lymphodepletion, expanded TIL infusion and IL-2. A phase I trial run at two centers enrolled adults with stage 4 NSCLC between October 2017 and early 2020. Samples were obtained from a single-arm, open-label phase I trial in which tumor-infiltrating lymphocyte therapy with nivolumab was evaluated in advanced non-small cell lung cancer. Portions of each resected tumor were snap-frozen in liquid nitrogen and stored at -80 °C. Tumor regions of interest were chosen on H&E sections by laser-capture macrodissection, pulverized into about 15 mg aliquots, and extracted with Qiagen Allprep kits.

The CDR3 numbers 14 residues from cysteine through phenylalanine. Just the 42-base CDR3 DNA is kept, in frame starting at base 1. Reading the germline V gene gives CDR1 SNHLY and CDR2 FYNNEI. The data derive from a study of TIL therapy for anti-PD-1-resistant metastatic lung cancer (dated by TCRdb to the early 2020s). Concerning the study at large: Among the enrolled patients, the median age was about 52 years (range about 35-75), and the median tumor PD-L1 proportion score was about 6%. The cohort was composed predominantly of lung adenocarcinoma, with a few EGFR-mutant and two ALK-rearranged tumors included, and half of patients were identified as current or former smokers. Across the cohort, whole-exome sequencing showed a median non-synonymous tumor mutation burden of 1.5 mutations per megabase. T cell receptor beta sequencing of tumor and peripheral blood was used to follow clonotypes across the tumor, the expanded TIL product and serial blood samples.

The immunoSEQ v3 hsTCRB kit was used to amplify TCR beta CDR3 regions from genomic DNA through bias-controlled multiplex PCR. TCR libraries were sequenced on an Illumina NextSeq 500 to around 2.1 million read pairs for survey level or roughly 4.5-6 million for deep level. The study's own analysis went as follows. V, D and J genes were assigned, non-productive sequences were removed, and clonality was reported by immunoSEQ Analyzer software. Repertoires of infused TIL and blood were compared using productive Simpson clonality and the Morisita overlap index of productive TRB rearrangements. TCRdb holds this immuneACCESS table with in-frame rearrangements only. Some clones are missing; in checked studies, unresolved V genes explain under half, and the rest has no known cause. V, J and clone size derive from that table, while D and trimming were established from the DNA sequence. This sample comprises about 2,400 clones, 73% of them detected only once. About 16% of the sample lies in the top ten.

The study at large found these results: The cohort was highly selected, with more treatment-naive, never-smoker and oncogene-addicted patients than typical, limiting generalizability. The study protocol defined all tumor marker inferences as exploratory. Clonal turnover during TIL culture was high, and many clones enriched in the product were not detected in the baseline tumor, suggesting clonal contraction instead of faithful expansion. Higher clonality and lower diversity were observed in expanded TIL cultures than in baseline intratumoral T cells (median clonality roughly 6.3% vs 31%, p < 0.0001).

The sequencing used tumor tissue, collected at baseline. The rearranged chain carries TRBV2 and TRBJ2-5; too little of a D gene remains to name it. Near its end, the DNA agrees better with TRBJ2-7, so the J call may be wrong. The TCR originated in a person aged 25 to 85 with non-small cell lung cancer. Some clones in this sample may be carry-over from other donors' samples. The CDR3 reads as follows: CASSANTGEYEQYF. The DNA sequence is as follows: TGTGCCAGCAGCGCGAACACCGGAGAATACGAGCAGTACTTC.